This T cell receptor beta chain was sequenced during a study of shared clonotypes between healthy human individuals. Positively selected for CCR7, the CD45RO-negative cells used as naive CD8 cells excluded terminally differentiated effector memory CD45RA+ cells. V lost 3 bases and J lost 2, with 30 bases in between. Germline CDR1 MDHEN, CDR2 SYDVKM. This CDR3 has 21 amino acids. Sequenced by immunoSEQ multiplex PCR; TCRdb stores in-frame clones only, minus some. The sample includes over 800,000 clones, about 91% seen only once; the top ten take more than 20%. This chain joins TRBV28 and TRBJ2-3, with a weak D call TRBD2 (6 bases). This TCR was sampled from a man under 40 in good health. The source material was naive CD8+ T cells sorted from blood. CDR3 loop: CASSFPLKAGGVERDTDTQYF. CDR3 coding DNA: TGTGCCAGCAGTTTTCCGCTGAAGGCAGGCGGGGTGGAGAGGGACACAGATACGCAGTATTTT.